A selection of T cell receptor beta chains follows, all from one sample in a study of blood T cell repertoires in COVID-19. Clones were read by immunoSEQ multiplex PCR, and TCRdb kept only the in-frame ones, dropping some. The data contain a few hundred thousand clones, more than 75% of them singletons. The sample was PBMCs or T cells enriched from blood (not recorded which). These receptors came from a woman in her 30s who had recovered from COVID-19. CDR3s include the opening cysteine and the closing phenylalanine or tryptophan. The order of the fields is V gene, clone size, D gene, J gene, CDR3 protein, CDR3 DNA. The D gene is left open where the match is weak. Clone size, where shown, is once, few, many, or a class for clones that have expanded.

V gene: TRBV27
clone size: few
D gene: -
J gene: TRBJ1-3
CDR3 protein: CASSSELSGNTIYF
CDR3 DNA: TGTGCCAGCAGTTCTGAGCTCTCCGGAAACACCATATATTTT

V gene: TRBV6-5
clone size: -
D gene: -
J gene: TRBJ1-1
CDR3 protein: CASSYSSVNTEAFF
CDR3 DNA: TGTGCCAGCAGTTACTCATCAGTGAACACTGAAGCTTTCTTT

V gene: TRBV14
clone size: medium-sized
D gene: TRBD2
J gene: TRBJ2-7
CDR3 protein: CASSQGTSAYEQYF
CDR3 DNA: TGTGCCAGCAGCCAAGGGACTAGCGCATACGAGCAGTACTTC

V gene: TRBV5-4
clone size: -
D gene: -
J gene: TRBJ2-1
CDR3 protein: CASSTRGRTYNEQFF
CDR3 DNA: TGTGCCAGCAGTACTAGAGGGAGGACCTACAATGAGCAGTTCTTC

V gene: TRBV7-2
clone size: -
D gene: TRBD1
J gene: TRBJ1-5
CDR3 protein: CASSFAGTGVQPQHF
CDR3 DNA: TGTGCCAGCAGCTTCGCCGGGACAGGAGTTCAGCCCCAGCATTTT

V gene: TRBV2
clone size: -
D gene: TRBD1
J gene: TRBJ1-2
CDR3 protein: CASSEQGATNYGYTF
CDR3 DNA: TGTGCCAGCAGTGAGCAGGGGGCAACTAACTATGGCTACACCTTC

V gene: TRBV7-9
clone size: -
D gene: TRBD1
J gene: TRBJ2-4
CDR3 protein: CASSSPQGAVDIQYF
CDR3 DNA: TGTGCCAGCAGCTCACCACAGGGGGCAGTCGACATTCAGTACTTC

V gene: TRBV6-5
clone size: once
D gene: TRBD1
J gene: TRBJ2-5
CDR3 protein: CASSYRDRGIETQYF
CDR3 DNA: TGTGCCAGCAGTTACAGGGACAGGGGAATAGAGACCCAGTACTTC

V gene: TRBV18
clone size: -
D gene: TRBD2
J gene: TRBJ2-5
CDR3 protein: CASSPPERGETQYF
CDR3 DNA: TGTGCCAGCTCACCACCGGAGCGGGGGGAGACCCAGTACTTC

V gene: TRBV7-9
clone size: -
D gene: TRBD1
J gene: TRBJ2-5
CDR3 protein: CASSPWTGGETQYF
CDR3 DNA: TGTGCCAGCAGCCCATGGACAGGGGGCGAGACCCAGTACTTC

V gene: TRBV5-4
clone size: -
D gene: TRBD1
J gene: TRBJ1-4
CDR3 protein: CASSLEPGQITNEKLFF
CDR3 DNA: TGTGCCAGCAGCTTGGAACCGGGACAGATAACTAATGAAAAACTGTTTTTT

V gene: TRBV18
clone size: -
D gene: TRBD1
J gene: TRBJ2-1
CDR3 protein: CATSPGTGYNEQFF
CDR3 DNA: TGTGCCACCTCCCCCGGGACAGGGTACAATGAGCAGTTCTTC

V gene: TRBV2
clone size: -
D gene: -
J gene: TRBJ1-5
CDR3 protein: CASSEIIAGAGHQPQHF
CDR3 DNA: TGTGCCAGCAGTGAAATTATAGCGGGGGCGGGACATCAGCCCCAGCATTTT

V gene: TRBV7-8
clone size: -
D gene: TRBD2
J gene: TRBJ2-7
CDR3 protein: CASSSRRGTTYEQYF
CDR3 DNA: TGTGCCAGCAGCTCACGGCGGGGGACCACCTACGAGCAGTACTTC

V gene: TRBV20-1
clone size: -
D gene: TRBD1
J gene: TRBJ1-2
CDR3 protein: CSQGGYGYTF
CDR3 DNA: TGCAGTCAGGGGGGCTATGGCTACACCTTC

V gene: TRBV20-1
clone size: once
D gene: -
J gene: TRBJ2-6
CDR3 protein: CSASYSGANVLTF
CDR3 DNA: TGCAGTGCTAGTTACTCTGGGGCCAACGTCCTGACTTTC

V gene: TRBV28
clone size: -
D gene: -
J gene: TRBJ1-5
CDR3 protein: CASSLGEGGQPQHF
CDR3 DNA: TGTGCCAGCAGTTTAGGGGAGGGTGGTCAGCCCCAGCATTTT

V gene: TRBV28
clone size: -
D gene: -
J gene: TRBJ1-5
CDR3 protein: CASSPRGRYQPQHF
CDR3 DNA: TGTGCCAGCAGTCCGCGGGGCAGGTATCAGCCCCAGCATTTT

V gene: TRBV6-2/TRBV6-3
clone size: -
D gene: -
J gene: TRBJ1-2
CDR3 protein: CASSQQGGWGGYTF
CDR3 DNA: TGTGCCAGCAGTCAGCAGGGAGGATGGGGCGGCTACACCTTC

V gene: TRBV5-1
clone size: -
D gene: -
J gene: TRBJ2-7
CDR3 protein: CASSLAGDGYEQYF
CDR3 DNA: TGCGCCAGCAGCTTGGCAGGCGACGGCTACGAGCAGTACTTC

V gene: TRBV2
clone size: once
D gene: -
J gene: TRBJ2-5
CDR3 protein: CASRVDISETQYF
CDR3 DNA: TGTGCCAGCAGGGTTGACATCTCAGAGACCCAGTACTTC

V gene: TRBV5-1
clone size: -
D gene: -
J gene: TRBJ1-1
CDR3 protein: CASSSQTNTEAFF
CDR3 DNA: TGCGCCAGCAGCTCCCAGACAAACACTGAAGCTTTCTTT

V gene: TRBV2
clone size: -
D gene: TRBD1
J gene: TRBJ2-3
CDR3 protein: CASSSLTGEDTQYF
CDR3 DNA: TGTGCCAGCAGCTCTTTAACAGGGGAAGATACGCAGTATTTT

V gene: TRBV30
clone size: -
D gene: TRBD2
J gene: TRBJ2-3
CDR3 protein: CAWIPAGGPDTQYF
CDR3 DNA: TGTGCCTGGATACCGGCGGGGGGGCCGGATACGCAGTATTTT

V gene: TRBV29-1
clone size: -
D gene: TRBD2
J gene: TRBJ2-7
CDR3 protein: CSVETSGVTYEQYF
CDR3 DNA: TGCAGCGTTGAGACTAGCGGGGTAACCTACGAGCAGTACTTC

V gene: TRBV10-3
clone size: -
D gene: TRBD1
J gene: TRBJ1-5
CDR3 protein: CAISESTGEAPQHF
CDR3 DNA: TGTGCCATCAGTGAGTCAACAGGGGAAGCGCCCCAGCATTTT

V gene: TRBV6-2/TRBV6-3
clone size: -
D gene: -
J gene: TRBJ2-7
CDR3 protein: CASSYPYRATSSYEQYF
CDR3 DNA: TGTGCCAGCAGTTATCCCTACAGGGCTACGAGCTCCTACGAGCAGTACTTC

V gene: TRBV19
clone size: -
D gene: -
J gene: TRBJ2-5
CDR3 protein: CASSRRGGGETQYF
CDR3 DNA: TGTGCCAGTAGTAGGAGGGGAGGGGGAGAGACCCAGTACTTC

V gene: TRBV28
clone size: -
D gene: -
J gene: TRBJ2-7
CDR3 protein: CASTSPSGIGYEQYF
CDR3 DNA: TGTGCCAGCACCTCCCCCTCGGGTATTGGGTACGAGCAGTACTTC

V gene: TRBV28
clone size: few
D gene: -
J gene: TRBJ1-5
CDR3 protein: CASSLSDRGGGGQPQHF
CDR3 DNA: TGTGCCAGCAGTTTATCGGACAGAGGGGGTGGTGGTCAGCCCCAGCATTTT

V gene: TRBV2
clone size: -
D gene: TRBD2
J gene: TRBJ2-7
CDR3 protein: CASARTSGPYEQYF
CDR3 DNA: TGTGCCAGCGCAAGGACTAGCGGGCCCTACGAGCAGTACTTC

V gene: TRBV19
clone size: -
D gene: -
J gene: TRBJ1-1
CDR3 protein: CASSPAIGGDEAFF
CDR3 DNA: TGTGCCAGTAGCCCCGCGATTGGGGGGGATGAAGCTTTCTTT

V gene: TRBV2
clone size: -
D gene: -
J gene: TRBJ1-1
CDR3 protein: CASRTQGPNTEAFF
CDR3 DNA: TGTGCCAGCAGGACACAGGGACCGAACACTGAAGCTTTCTTT

V gene: TRBV4-1
clone size: -
D gene: TRBD2
J gene: TRBJ2-1
CDR3 protein: CASSQDTPPLAGRVHEQFF
CDR3 DNA: TGCGCCAGCAGCCAAGATACCCCCCCTCTAGCGGGGAGGGTGCATGAGCAGTTCTTC

V gene: TRBV27
clone size: -
D gene: TRBD1
J gene: TRBJ1-5
CDR3 protein: CASQGGIDQPQHF
CDR3 DNA: TGTGCCAGCCAGGGGGGCATCGATCAGCCCCAGCATTTT

V gene: TRBV7-8
clone size: -
D gene: TRBD1
J gene: TRBJ1-3
CDR3 protein: CASSLAGGRGFRDDSGNTIYF
CDR3 DNA: TGTGCCAGCAGCCTGGCTGGTGGCAGGGGGTTCCGAGATGACTCTGGAAACACCATATATTTT

V gene: TRBV2
clone size: -
D gene: -
J gene: TRBJ1-5
CDR3 protein: CASVRDSNQPQHF
CDR3 DNA: TGTGCCAGCGTGAGGGATAGCAATCAGCCCCAGCATTTT

V gene: TRBV7-2
clone size: -
D gene: -
J gene: TRBJ2-1
CDR3 protein: CASSLATSNEQFF
CDR3 DNA: TGTGCCAGCAGCTTAGCAACTAGTAATGAGCAGTTCTTC

V gene: TRBV3-1/TRBV3-2
clone size: -
D gene: -
J gene: TRBJ1-1
CDR3 protein: CASSQVARYEAFF
CDR3 DNA: TGTGCCAGCAGCCAAGTGGCGAGGTATGAAGCTTTCTTT

V gene: TRBV28
clone size: -
D gene: -
J gene: TRBJ1-2
CDR3 protein: CASSSLGARDYTF
CDR3 DNA: TGTGCCAGCAGTTCCCTCGGTGCGCGCGACTACACCTTC

V gene: TRBV7-8
clone size: -
D gene: -
J gene: TRBJ1-2
CDR3 protein: CASSLPDIYGYTF
CDR3 DNA: TGTGCCAGCAGCTTACCCGACATTTATGGCTACACCTTC

V gene: TRBV4-1
clone size: -
D gene: TRBD1
J gene: TRBJ1-1
CDR3 protein: CASSPGTAHTEAFF
CDR3 DNA: TGCGCCAGCAGCCCCGGGACAGCTCACACTGAAGCTTTCTTT

V gene: TRBV5-4
clone size: -
D gene: TRBD1
J gene: TRBJ2-7
CDR3 protein: CASSDGQGVMYEQYF
CDR3 DNA: TGTGCCAGCAGCGATGGACAGGGTGTTATGTACGAGCAGTACTTC

V gene: TRBV7-9
clone size: -
D gene: TRBD2
J gene: TRBJ2-1
CDR3 protein: CASSLPGGSYNEQFF
CDR3 DNA: TGTGCCAGCAGCTTACCGGGGGGCTCCTACAATGAGCAGTTCTTC

V gene: TRBV28
clone size: -
D gene: -
J gene: TRBJ1-2
CDR3 protein: CASSLGSSGYGYTF
CDR3 DNA: TGTGCCAGCAGTTTAGGCAGTAGCGGCTATGGCTACACCTTC

V gene: TRBV28
clone size: -
D gene: TRBD1
J gene: TRBJ1-1
CDR3 protein: CASSLAGGANTEAFF
CDR3 DNA: TGTGCCAGCAGTTTGGCAGGGGGCGCAAACACTGAAGCTTTCTTT

V gene: TRBV6-6
clone size: -
D gene: TRBD1
J gene: TRBJ2-4
CDR3 protein: CASSPQTGGLAKNIQYF
CDR3 DNA: TGTGCCAGCAGTCCCCAGACAGGGGGATTAGCCAAAAACATTCAGTACTTC

V gene: TRBV18
clone size: -
D gene: -
J gene: TRBJ1-5
CDR3 protein: CASSPSARGNQPQHF
CDR3 DNA: TGTGCCAGCTCACCAAGTGCTCGAGGCAATCAGCCCCAGCATTTT

V gene: TRBV19
clone size: -
D gene: -
J gene: TRBJ2-1
CDR3 protein: CASSIGPGDPGNEQFF
CDR3 DNA: TGTGCCAGTAGTATAGGACCGGGGGACCCTGGAAATGAGCAGTTCTTC

V gene: TRBV2
clone size: once
D gene: TRBD1
J gene: TRBJ1-5
CDR3 protein: CASSEETGAFNQPQHF
CDR3 DNA: TGTGCCAGCAGTGAAGAGACAGGGGCCTTCAATCAGCCCCAGCATTTT

V gene: TRBV29-1
clone size: -
D gene: TRBD1
J gene: TRBJ1-2
CDR3 protein: CSVGGQGNYGYTF
CDR3 DNA: TGCAGCGTTGGGGGACAGGGGAACTATGGCTACACCTTC